This T cell receptor beta chain is drawn from a study of beta chain features in type 1 diabetes. Regarding this clone: Its target is not known.

The investigators reverse transcribed all of the isolated RNA, so they sequenced expressed TCRB transcripts. Clones were read by immunoSEQ multiplex PCR, and TCRdb kept only the in-frame ones, dropping some. The profile shows about 250,000 clones, roughly 15% of them singletons. The CDR3 extends over 13 amino acids. V was cut by 5 bases and J by 6 bases, with 12 bases left in between. Germline V gene data show CDR1 as LNHDA and CDR2 as SQIVND (reference sequence). Study-level results: For cells with high TCR expression, cDNA sequencing could yield over-representation.

CD4+ naive, central memory, regulatory and stem cell-like memory subsets were isolated by sorting on CD45RO/CCR7/CD25/CD127/CD95/CD27. All of the sorted populations showed purity greater than 95%. Material: naive CD4+ T cells from blood. V is TRBV19 and J is TRBJ2-3; possible D gene TRBD2, 5 bases. This clonotype was sampled from a woman in her 40s in good health. The CDR3 region is CASSPGVPDTQYF. CDR3 coding DNA: TGTGCCAGTAGTCCCGGGGTGCCCGATACGCAGTATTTT.